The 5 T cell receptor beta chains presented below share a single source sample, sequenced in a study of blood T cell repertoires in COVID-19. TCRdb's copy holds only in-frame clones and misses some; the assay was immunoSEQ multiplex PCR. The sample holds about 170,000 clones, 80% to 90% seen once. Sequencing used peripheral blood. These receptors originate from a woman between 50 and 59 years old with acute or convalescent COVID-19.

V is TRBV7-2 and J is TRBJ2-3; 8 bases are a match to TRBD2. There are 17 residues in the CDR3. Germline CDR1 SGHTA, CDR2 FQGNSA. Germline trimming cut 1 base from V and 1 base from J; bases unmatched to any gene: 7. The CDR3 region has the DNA TGTGCCAGCAGCTTAGTATTATGGCGGGGGGGCACAGATACGCAGTATTTT. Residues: CASSLVLWRGGTDTQYF.

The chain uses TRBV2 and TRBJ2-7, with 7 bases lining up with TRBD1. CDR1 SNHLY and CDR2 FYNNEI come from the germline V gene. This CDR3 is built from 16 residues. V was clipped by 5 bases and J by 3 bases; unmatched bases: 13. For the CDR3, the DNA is TGTGCCAGCAGTCGGACAGGAATAGGTCTATACTACGAGCAGTACTTC. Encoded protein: CASSRTGIGLYYEQYF.

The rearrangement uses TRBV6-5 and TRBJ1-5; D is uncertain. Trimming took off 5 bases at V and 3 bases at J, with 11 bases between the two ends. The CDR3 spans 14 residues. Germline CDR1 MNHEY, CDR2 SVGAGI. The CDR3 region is CASSPAGSNQPQHF. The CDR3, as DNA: TGTGCCAGCAGTCCGGCGGGTTCCAATCAGCCCCAGCATTTT.

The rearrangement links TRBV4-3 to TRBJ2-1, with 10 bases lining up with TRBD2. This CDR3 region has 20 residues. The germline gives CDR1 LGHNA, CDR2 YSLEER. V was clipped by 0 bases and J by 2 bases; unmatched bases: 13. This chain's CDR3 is CASSQDLPSGSRGTYNEQFF. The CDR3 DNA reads TGCGCCAGCAGCCAAGATCTCCCTAGCGGGAGTAGAGGGACCTACAATGAGCAGTTCTTC.

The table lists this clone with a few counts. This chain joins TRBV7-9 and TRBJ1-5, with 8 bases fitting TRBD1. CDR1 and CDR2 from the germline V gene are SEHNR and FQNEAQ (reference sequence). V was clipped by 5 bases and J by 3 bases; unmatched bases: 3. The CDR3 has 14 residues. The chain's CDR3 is CASSRTGLNQPQHF. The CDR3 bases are TGTGCCAGCAGCCGGACAGGGCTCAATCAGCCCCAGCATTTT.